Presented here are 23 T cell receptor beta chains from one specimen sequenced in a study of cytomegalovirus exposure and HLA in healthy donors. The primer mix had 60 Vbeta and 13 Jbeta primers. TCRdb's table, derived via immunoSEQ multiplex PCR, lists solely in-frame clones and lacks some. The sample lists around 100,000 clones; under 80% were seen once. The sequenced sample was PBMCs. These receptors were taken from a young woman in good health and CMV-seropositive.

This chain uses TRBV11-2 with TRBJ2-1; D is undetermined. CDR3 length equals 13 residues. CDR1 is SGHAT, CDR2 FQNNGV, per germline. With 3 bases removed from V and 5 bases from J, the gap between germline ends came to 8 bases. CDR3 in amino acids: CASSLTLNNEQFF. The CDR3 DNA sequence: TGTGCCAGCAGCTTGACTCTAAACAATGAGCAGTTCTTC.

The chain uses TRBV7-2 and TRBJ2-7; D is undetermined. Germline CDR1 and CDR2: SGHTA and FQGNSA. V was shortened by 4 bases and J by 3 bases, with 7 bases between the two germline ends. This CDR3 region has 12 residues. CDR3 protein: CASSSRNYEQYF. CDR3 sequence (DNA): TGTGCCAGCAGCTCGCGAAACTACGAGCAGTACTTC. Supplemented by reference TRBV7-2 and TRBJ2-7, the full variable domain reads GAGVSQSPSNKVTEKGKDVELRCDPISGHTALYWYRQSLGQGLEFLIYFQGNSAPDKSGLPSDRFSAERTGGSVSTLTIQRTQQEDSAVYLCASSSRNYEQYFGPGTRLTVT.

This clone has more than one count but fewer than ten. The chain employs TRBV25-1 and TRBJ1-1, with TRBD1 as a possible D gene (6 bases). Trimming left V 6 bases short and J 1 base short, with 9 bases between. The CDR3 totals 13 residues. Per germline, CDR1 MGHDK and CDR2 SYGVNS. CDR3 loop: CASSHRENTEAFF. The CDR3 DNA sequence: TGTGCCAGCAGCCACAGGGAGAACACTGAAGCTTTCTTT.

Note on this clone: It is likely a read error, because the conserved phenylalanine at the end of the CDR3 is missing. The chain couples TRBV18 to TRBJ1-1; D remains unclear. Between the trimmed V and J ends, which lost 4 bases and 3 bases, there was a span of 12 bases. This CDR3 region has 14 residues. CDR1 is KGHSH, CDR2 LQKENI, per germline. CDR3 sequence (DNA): TGTGCCAGCTCACGGATGAGCTGGGACACTGAAGCTTTCTCT. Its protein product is CASSRMSWDTEAFS.

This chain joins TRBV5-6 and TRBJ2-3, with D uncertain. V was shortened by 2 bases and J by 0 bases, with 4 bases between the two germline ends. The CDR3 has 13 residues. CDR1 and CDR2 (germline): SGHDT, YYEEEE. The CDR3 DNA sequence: TGTGCCAGCAGCTTAGCTAGCACAGATACGCAGTATTTT. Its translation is CASSLASTDTQYF. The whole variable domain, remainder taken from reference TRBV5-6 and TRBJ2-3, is DAGVTQSPTHLIKTRGQQVTLRCSPKSGHDTVSWYQQALGQGPQFIFQYYEEEERQRGNFPDRFSGHQFPNYSSELNVNALLLGDSALYLCASSLASTDTQYFGPGTRLTVL.

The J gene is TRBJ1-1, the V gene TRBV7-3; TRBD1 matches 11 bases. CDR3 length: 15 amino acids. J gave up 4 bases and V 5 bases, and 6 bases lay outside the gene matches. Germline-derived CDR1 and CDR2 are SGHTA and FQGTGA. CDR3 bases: TGTGCCAGCAGCGATCGGACAGGGGGCATCACTGAAGCTTTCTTT. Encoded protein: CASSDRTGGITEAFF.

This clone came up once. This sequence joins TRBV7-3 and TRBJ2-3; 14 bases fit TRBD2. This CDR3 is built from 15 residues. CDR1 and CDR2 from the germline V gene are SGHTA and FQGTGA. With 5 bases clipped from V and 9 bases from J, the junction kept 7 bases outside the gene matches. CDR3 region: CASSTQGTSGSTQYF. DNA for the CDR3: TGTGCCAGCAGCACCCAGGGGACTAGCGGGAGCACGCAGTATTTT.

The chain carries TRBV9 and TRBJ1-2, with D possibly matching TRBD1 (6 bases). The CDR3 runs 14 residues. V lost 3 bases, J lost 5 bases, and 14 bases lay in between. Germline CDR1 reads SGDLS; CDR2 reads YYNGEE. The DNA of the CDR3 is TGTGCCAGCAGCGGGGGGGGCCAGGGGTATGGCTACACCTTC. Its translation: CASSGGGQGYGYTF.

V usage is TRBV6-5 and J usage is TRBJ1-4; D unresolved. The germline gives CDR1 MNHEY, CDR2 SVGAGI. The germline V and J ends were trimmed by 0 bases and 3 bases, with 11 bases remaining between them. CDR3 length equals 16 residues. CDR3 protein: CASSYSFYSSNEKLFF. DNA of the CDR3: TGTGCCAGCAGTTACTCGTTTTACAGCTCTAATGAAAAACTGTTTTTT.

The CDR3 region is CASSLGPGTGGSEQFF. The DNA of the CDR3 is TGTGCCAGCAGCTTAGGCCCCGGGACAGGGGGCAGTGAGCAGTTCTTC. The gene calls are TRBV7-6 and TRBJ2-1; TRBD1 matches at 12 bases. CDR1 and CDR2 (germline): SGHVS, FNYEAQ. V shed 1 base, J shed 9 bases, and the junction held 7 bases outside the gene matches. The CDR3 contains 16 residues.

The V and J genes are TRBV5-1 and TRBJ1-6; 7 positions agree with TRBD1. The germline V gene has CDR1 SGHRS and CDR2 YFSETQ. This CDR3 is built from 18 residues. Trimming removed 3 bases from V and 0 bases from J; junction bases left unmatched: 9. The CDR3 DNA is TGCGCCAGCAGCTCCCGAGACAGGGAGGCCTCCTATAATTCACCCCTCCACTTT. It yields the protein CASSSRDREASYNSPLHF.

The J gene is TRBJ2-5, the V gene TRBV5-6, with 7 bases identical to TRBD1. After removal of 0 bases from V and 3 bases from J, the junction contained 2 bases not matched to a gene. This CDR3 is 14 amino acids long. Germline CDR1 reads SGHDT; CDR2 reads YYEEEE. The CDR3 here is CASSLGQGKETQYF. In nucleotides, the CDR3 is TGTGCCAGCAGCTTGGGACAGGGAAAAGAGACCCAGTACTTC.

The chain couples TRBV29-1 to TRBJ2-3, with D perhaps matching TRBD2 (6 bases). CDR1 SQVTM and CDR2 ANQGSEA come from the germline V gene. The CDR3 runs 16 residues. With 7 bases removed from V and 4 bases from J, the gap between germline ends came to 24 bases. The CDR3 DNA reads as TGCAGCGCCCTCCACGTCCGGCGGGAAATACCAGATACGCAGTATTTT. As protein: CSALHVRREIPDTQYF.

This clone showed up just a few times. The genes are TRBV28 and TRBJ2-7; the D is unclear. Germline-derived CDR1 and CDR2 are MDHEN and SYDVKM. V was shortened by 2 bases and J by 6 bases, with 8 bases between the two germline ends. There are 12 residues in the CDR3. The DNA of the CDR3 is TGTGCCAGCAGTTTACGGTACTTCGAGCAGTACTTC. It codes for CASSLRYFEQYF.

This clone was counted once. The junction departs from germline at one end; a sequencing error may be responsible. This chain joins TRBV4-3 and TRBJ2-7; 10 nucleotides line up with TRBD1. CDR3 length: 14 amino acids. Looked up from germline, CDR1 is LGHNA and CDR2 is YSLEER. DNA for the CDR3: TGCGCCAGCAGTCAAGGGGACAGGGGCGACGAGCAGTACTTC. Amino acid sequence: CASSQGDRGDEQYF.

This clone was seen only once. The CDR3, as DNA: TGTGCCAGCAGTTTAGTTCCCCGGGTAAGCTCCTACGAGCAGTACTTC. Protein product: CASSLVPRVSSYEQYF. This chain links TRBV27 with TRBJ2-7; no clear D gene. Germline V lookup: CDR1 MNHEY, CDR2 SMNVEV (reference sequence). This CDR3 comprises 16 residues. The V gene lost 2 bases and the J gene lost 0 bases, with 14 bases spanning the gap.

The CDR3 coding sequence is TGTGCCAGCAGCTTAATGACAGGCGCTGAAGCTTTCTTT. Its translation: CASSLMTGAEAFF. The gene calls are TRBV7-3 and TRBJ1-1; D possibly corresponds to TRBD1 (6 bases). This CDR3 spans 13 amino acids. Between the trimmed V and J ends, which lost 1 base and 6 bases, there was a span of 9 bases. Germline V lookup: CDR1 SGHTA, CDR2 FQGTGA. Combining the CDR3 with reference TRBV7-3 and TRBJ1-1 gives the whole variable domain GAGVSQTPSNKVTEKGKYVELRCDPISGHTALYWYRQSLGQGPEFLIYFQGTGAADDSGLPNDRFFAVRPEGSVSTLKIQRTERGDSAVYLCASSLMTGAEAFFGQGTRLTVV.

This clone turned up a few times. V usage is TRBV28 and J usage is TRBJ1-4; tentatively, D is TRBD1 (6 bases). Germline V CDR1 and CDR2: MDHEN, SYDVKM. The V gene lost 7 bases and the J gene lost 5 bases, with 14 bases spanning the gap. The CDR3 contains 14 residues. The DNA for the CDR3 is TGTGCCAGCATTAGCGGGCAGGGGAATGAAAAACTGTTTTTT. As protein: CASISGQGNEKLFF.

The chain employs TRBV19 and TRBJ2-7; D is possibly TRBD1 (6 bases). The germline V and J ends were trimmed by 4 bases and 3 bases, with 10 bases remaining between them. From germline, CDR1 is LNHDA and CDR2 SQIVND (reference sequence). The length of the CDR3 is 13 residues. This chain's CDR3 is CASSRTVYYEQYF. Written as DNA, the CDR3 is TGTGCCAGTAGTAGGACAGTCTACTACGAGCAGTACTTC. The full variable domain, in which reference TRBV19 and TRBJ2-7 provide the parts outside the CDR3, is DGGITQSPKYLFRKEGQNVTLSCEQNLNHDAMYWYRQDPGQGLRLIYYSQIVNDFQKGDIAEGYSVSREKKESFPLTVTSAQKNPTAFYLCASSRTVYYEQYFGPGTRLTVT.

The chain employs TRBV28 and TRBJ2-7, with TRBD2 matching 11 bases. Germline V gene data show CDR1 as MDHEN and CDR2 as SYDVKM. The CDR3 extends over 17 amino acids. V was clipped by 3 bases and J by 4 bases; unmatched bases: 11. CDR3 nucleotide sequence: TGTGCCAGCAGTTTTACTAGCGGGGGTGACGCCAATTACGAGCAGTACTTC. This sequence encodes CASSFTSGGDANYEQYF.

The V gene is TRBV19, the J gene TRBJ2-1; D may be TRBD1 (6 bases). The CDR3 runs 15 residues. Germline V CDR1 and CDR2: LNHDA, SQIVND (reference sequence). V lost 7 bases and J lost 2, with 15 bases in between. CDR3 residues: CASIPEGVPYNEQFF. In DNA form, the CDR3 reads TGTGCCAGTATCCCCGAGGGGGTGCCCTACAATGAGCAGTTCTTC.

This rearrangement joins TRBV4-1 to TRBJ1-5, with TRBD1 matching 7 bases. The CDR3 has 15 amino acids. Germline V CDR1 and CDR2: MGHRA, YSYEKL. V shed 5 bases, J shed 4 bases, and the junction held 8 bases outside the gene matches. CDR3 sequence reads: CASSMPGQSNQPQHF. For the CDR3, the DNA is TGCGCCAGCAGCATGCCGGGACAGAGTAATCAGCCCCAGCATTTT.

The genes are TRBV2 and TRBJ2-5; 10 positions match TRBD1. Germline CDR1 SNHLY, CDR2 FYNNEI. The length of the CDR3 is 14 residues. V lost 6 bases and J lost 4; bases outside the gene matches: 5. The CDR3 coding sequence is TGTGCCAGCAGGGACAGGGGGATGGGAGAGACCCAGTACTTC. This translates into CASRDRGMGETQYF.